This T cell receptor (beta chain) was sequenced for a study of T-cell reconstitution after alpha-beta-depleted transplantation in children. Study observations and caveats: After one year, T-cell counts and TCRbeta diversity mostly came from new T cells.

Regarding this clonotype: Its cognate antigen is unknown.

A TCRbeta library incorporating unique molecular identifiers was prepared. A single record per CDR3 protein comes from TCRdb applying MiXCR to the PCR reads. The sample contains around 440,000 distinct CDR3 sequences, 16% of which appear only once. This CDR3 is 15 amino acids long. The germline CDR1 and CDR2 sequences are DFQATT and SNEGSKA (reference sequence). V lost 6 bases to trimming and J lost 4 bases; unmatched junction nucleotides: 14. Here the sequenced sample was PBMCs, mostly from graft donor cells, taken 360 days after TCRalphabeta/CD19-depleted stem cell transplant. The chain recombines TRBV20-1 with TRBJ1-2; 7 bases are shared with TRBD1. This clonotype originated in a boy under three years old who had a stem cell transplant for Wiskott-Aldrich syndrome, so the T cells may come from the graft donor. This CDR3 reads CSASGQRGRVYGYTF. CDR3 DNA sequence: TGCAGTGCGTCCGGACAGAGGGGGCGCGTCTATGGCTACACCTTC.